This TCR beta chain comes out of a study of shared clonotypes between healthy human individuals. Profiling relied on immunoSEQ multiplex PCR, and the TCRdb table lists in-frame clones only, not all of them. The table records 1.6 million or so clones, 98% of them present only once. The clonotype was recovered from a man aged 25-45 years in good health. Sample: naive CD4+ T cells sorted from blood. The subset: CD45RA+ positively selected.

CDR3: CASSAPILAGVLGNTQYF. The DNA for the CDR3 is TGTGCCAGCAGCGCCCCCATACTAGCGGGAGTTTTAGGAAATACGCAGTATTTT. This rearrangement joins TRBV5-4 to TRBJ2-3; 11 positions match TRBD2. Looked up from germline, CDR1 is SGHNT and CDR2 is YYREEE (reference sequence). With 4 bases clipped from V and 7 bases from J, the junction kept 17 bases outside the gene matches. The CDR3 runs 18 residues.